A single sample gave rise to the 9 T cell receptor beta chains below, sequenced in a study of beta chain features in type 1 diabetes. Sequenced material consisted of expressed TCRB transcripts (all of the isolated RNA was reverse transcribed). This table comes from immunoSEQ multiplex PCR, and its TCRdb copy is limited to in-frame clones, with some not included. The data show fewer than 200,000 clones, with about 12% seen just once and approximately 0.64% held by the top ten. Sequenced input: central memory CD4+ T cells from blood. The receptor set was obtained from a woman younger than 30 in good health.

This clone has only a few counts. This rearrangement joins TRBV30 to TRBJ2-1, with 16 bases fitting TRBD2. Germline-derived CDR1 and CDR2 are GTSNPN and SVGIG (reference sequence). V lost 4 bases, J lost 7 bases, and 10 bases stayed unmatched. This CDR3 contains 17 residues. CDR3 DNA: TGTGCCTGGATCTGGGGGACTAGCGGGAGGGCCCGTAATGAGCAGTTCTTC. This codes for CAWIWGTSGRARNEQFF.

V usage is TRBV9 and J usage is TRBJ2-7; D is unresolved. The CDR3 is 12 amino acids. V was clipped by 3 bases and J by 3 bases, with 7 bases between them. Germline lookup yields CDR1 SGDLS and CDR2 YYNGEE. For the CDR3, the DNA is TGTGCCAGCAGCGGACAATACTACGAGCAGTACTTC. This gives the protein CASSGQYYEQYF.

There are a few counts of this clone. Mismatch with germline at one junction end may stem from a read error. The chain recombines TRBV7-7 with TRBJ2-6; a weak D match, TRBD1 (6 bases). The CDR3 covers 15 residues. Germline V gene lookup returns CDR1 SSHAT and CDR2 FNYEAQ (reference sequence). In nucleotides, the CDR3 is TGTGCTAGCAGCTCAGGGGTCTCTGGGGCCAACGTCCTGACTTTC. Encoded protein: CASSSGVSGANVLTF.

This chain joins TRBV5-4 and TRBJ1-2; unclear D gene. CDR3 size: 17 residues. Per the germline V gene, CDR1 is SGHNT and CDR2 is YYREEE (reference sequence). Between the trimmed V and J ends, which lost 4 bases and 4 bases, there was a span of 23 bases. CDR3: CASSQGGGDGSLYGYTF. CDR3 nucleotide sequence: TGTGCCAGCAGCCAAGGTGGCGGAGACGGAAGCCTCTATGGCTACACCTTC.

The table lists this clone with a few counts. The chain combines TRBV7-2 with TRBJ2-7, with 10 bases identical to TRBD1. Unmatched junction bases numbered 8, after V lost 5 bases and J lost 7 bases. The germline V gene has CDR1 SGHTA and CDR2 FQGNSA. This CDR3 spans 14 amino acids. CDR3 residues: CASSATGGPGEQYF. The CDR3 DNA sequence: TGTGCCAGCAGCGCGACAGGGGGCCCTGGGGAGCAGTACTTC.

The rearrangement uses TRBV5-1 and TRBJ2-3; 7 nucleotides match TRBD1. Germline V gene lookup returns CDR1 SGHRS and CDR2 YFSETQ. Trimming cost V 0 bases and J 4 bases; bases outside gene matches: 2. The CDR3 has 14 residues. CDR3 in amino acids: CASSLGGGPDTQYF. The CDR3 nucleotides read TGCGCCAGCAGCTTGGGAGGGGGCCCAGATACGCAGTATTTT.

The chain combines TRBV18 with TRBJ2-3, with 9 bases identical to TRBD1. Trimming took 3 bases from V and 4 from J; bases not matched to a gene: 5. From germline, CDR1 is KGHSH and CDR2 LQKENI. CDR3 size: 15 residues. CDR3 DNA: TGTGCCAGCTCACCGGGACAGGGAAGCGCAGATACGCAGTATTTT. This encodes CASSPGQGSADTQYF.

V is TRBV6-1 and J is TRBJ2-7; TRBD1 agrees at 8 bases. Trimming at V came to 7 bases and at J to 1 base, leaving 6 bases not matched to a gene. Per the germline V gene, CDR1 is MNHNS and CDR2 is SASEGT. The CDR3 length is 14 residues. The CDR3 region has the DNA TGTGCCAGCATTAAGGACAGGGATTCCTACGAGCAGTACTTC. Translation: CASIKDRDSYEQYF.

The chain joins TRBV5-4 to TRBJ2-2; D gene uncertain. Germline V CDR1 and CDR2: SGHNT, YYREEE (reference sequence). This CDR3 is 15 amino acids long. V lost 0 bases to trimming and J lost 2 bases, with 8 bases between them. DNA for the CDR3: TGTGCCAGCAGCTTGGCACTTAAAAACACCGGGGAGCTGTTTTTT. This sequence encodes CASSLALKNTGELFF.